The next 27 T cell receptor beta chains were all read from a single sample in a study of cytomegalovirus exposure and HLA in healthy donors. Amplification used 60 Vbeta primers and 13 Jbeta primers. TCRdb's table, derived via immunoSEQ multiplex PCR, lists solely in-frame clones and lacks some. Counted here are around 100,000 clones, less than 85% occurring once; the ten biggest clones make up 19%. Material: PBMCs. The receptors come from a woman aged 55 to 70 in good health and CMV-seropositive.

The chain carries TRBV6-1 and TRBJ2-7; 13 bases map to TRBD2. The V segment lost 8 bases and the J segment 0 bases; nucleotides outside the gene matches: 4. Germline loops: CDR1 MNHNS, CDR2 SASEGT. CDR3 length equals 15 residues. CDR3 protein: CASLTSGRSSYEQYF. CDR3 in DNA: TGTGCCAGCTTGACTAGCGGGAGGAGCTCCTACGAGCAGTACTTC.

V and J are TRBV6-1 and TRBJ2-1; the D gene is possibly TRBD2 (5 bases). Germline CDR1 and CDR2: MNHNS and SASEGT. The CDR3 totals 14 residues. V lost 7 bases, J lost 7 bases, and 17 bases lay in between. The CDR3 coding sequence is TGTGCCAGCATGGCCCCGGGGAACTTGAATGAGCAGTTCTTC. It codes for CASMAPGNLNEQFF.

The V and J genes are TRBV7-2 and TRBJ1-3, with a weak D call TRBD1 (6 bases). Germline V gives CDR1 SGHTA, CDR2 FQGNSA. The CDR3 spans 15 residues. V lost 0 bases and J 4 bases, leaving 10 bases between the germline ends. CDR3 nucleotide sequence: TGTGCCAGCAGCTTAGCTGGGACACCCGGAAACACCATATATTTT. Protein sequence: CASSLAGTPGNTIYF. Complete variable domain (other parts from reference TRBV7-2 and TRBJ1-3): GAGVSQSPSNKVTEKGKDVELRCDPISGHTALYWYRQSLGQGLEFLIYFQGNSAPDKSGLPSDRFSAERTGGSVSTLTIQRTQQEDSAVYLCASSLAGTPGNTIYFGEGSWLTVV.

The rearrangement joins TRBV5-1 to TRBJ2-1; a possible D gene is TRBD1 (5 bases). CDR3 length equals 15 residues. Per germline, CDR1 SGHRS and CDR2 YFSETQ. Trimming took 0 bases from V and 8 from J, leaving 15 bases between them. The chain's CDR3 is CASSLGTNFVYEQFF. CDR3 DNA sequence: TGCGCCAGCAGCTTGGGGACAAACTTCGTTTATGAGCAGTTCTTC.

CDR3 nucleotides: TGTGCCAGCAGCAGACTCCACGGGACAGCCTATAATTCACCCCTCCACTTT. Amino acid sequence: CASSRLHGTAYNSPLHF. The genes are TRBV28 and TRBJ1-6; TRBD1 agrees at 7 bases. The CDR3 extends over 17 amino acids. Germline CDR1 MDHEN, CDR2 SYDVKM. V was clipped by 6 bases and J by 2 bases; unmatched bases: 10.

The gene calls are TRBV28 and TRBJ2-6; D possibly corresponds to TRBD2 (5 bases). The CDR3 contains 18 residues. CDR1 and CDR2 (germline): MDHEN, SYDVKM. Trimming pared 3 bases from V and 0 bases from J, leaving 15 bases between. This CDR3 reads CASSFFGLLSSGANVLTF. CDR3 DNA sequence: TGTGCCAGCAGTTTTTTTGGACTTTTGAGCTCTGGGGCCAACGTCCTGACTTTC.

The CDR3 sequence: CASSPNTGRETQYF. The DNA for the CDR3 is TGTGCCAGCAGCCCAAATACAGGGCGGGAGACCCAGTACTTC. The chain is built from TRBV6-5 and TRBJ2-5, with D maybe TRBD1 (6 bases). The V end was cut by 6 bases, the J end by 5 bases, with 16 bases between. The CDR3 spans 14 residues. Germline V gene lookup returns CDR1 MNHEY and CDR2 SVGAGI.

The gene calls are TRBV15 and TRBJ2-2; D gene unclear. Trimming shortened V by 0 bases and J by 6 bases, and 20 bases separated the two germline ends. CDR1 LNHNV and CDR2 YYDKDF come from the germline V gene (reference sequence). CDR3 length: 18 amino acids. The CDR3 DNA sequence: TGTGCCACCAGCAGAGATCGATCTCTACTTCCCCTACCCGGGGAGCTGTTTTTT. Translated, it gives CATSRDRSLLPLPGELFF.

This clone showed up just once. V is TRBV30 and J is TRBJ1-1; D is unresolved. The CDR3 covers 11 residues. The germline CDR1 and CDR2 sequences are GTSNPN and SVGIG (reference sequence). Trimming stripped 3 bases from V and 5 bases from J, with 7 bases between. CDR3 sequence: CAWRSWTEAFF. DNA of the CDR3: TGTGCCTGGAGGAGTTGGACTGAAGCTTTCTTT.

The rearrangement links TRBV30 to TRBJ1-6; TRBD1 agrees at 8 bases. The CDR3 consists of 16 residues. CDR1 and CDR2 from the germline V gene are GTSNPN and SVGIG (reference sequence). V shed 5 bases, J shed 2 bases, and the junction held 8 bases outside the gene matches. In nucleotides, the CDR3 is TGTGCCTGGGCGGGACAGGCAGAGGCCTATAATTCACCCCTCCACTTT. This gives the protein CAWAGQAEAYNSPLHF.

This clone was picked up a small number of times. The chain links TRBV25-1 to TRBJ2-5; 11 nucleotides agree with TRBD1. CDR1 is MGHDK, CDR2 SYGVNS, per germline. This CDR3 is built from 15 residues. J gave up 4 bases and V 7 bases, and 8 bases lay outside the gene matches. The CDR3 spells CASTLGQGASETQYF. The CDR3 nucleotides read TGTGCCAGCACCCTCGGACAGGGGGCATCAGAGACCCAGTACTTC.

The chain joins TRBV29-1 to TRBJ1-4, with D maybe TRBD1 (6 bases). The CDR3 extends over 12 amino acids. Per germline, CDR1 SQVTM and CDR2 ANQGSEA. V was shortened by 7 bases and J by 6 bases, with 12 bases between the two germline ends. CDR3 sequence (DNA): TGCAGCGCCCGGGGGGCATATGAAAAACTGTTTTTT. Its protein product is CSARGAYEKLFF.

The table lists this clone with many counts. The DNA of the CDR3 is TGTGCCAGCAGCTTGAAAGGGGAGGTTGGCTACACCTTC. It encodes CASSLKGEVGYTF. The J gene is TRBJ1-2, the V gene TRBV5-8; a weak D match, TRBD1 (5 bases). Per germline, CDR1 SGHTS and CDR2 YDEGEE. V was shortened by 1 base and J by 7 bases, with 11 bases between the two germline ends. CDR3 length: 13 residues.

This clone was seen a few times. The chain uses TRBV18 and TRBJ1-5, with a tentative D call TRBD1 (6 bases). Germline CDR1 is KGHSH and CDR2 is LQKENI. The V gene lost 6 bases and the J gene lost 1 base, with 16 bases spanning the gap. This CDR3 has 16 amino acids. The CDR3 DNA reads as TGTGCCAGCTCGACACTCGGGACAACGAGCAATCAGCCCCAGCATTTT. Residues: CASSTLGTTSNQPQHF.

In its sample, this clone was seen a few times. V and J are TRBV5-4 and TRBJ2-1; 11 bases line up with TRBD1. CDR1 SGHNT and CDR2 YYREEE come from the germline V gene (reference sequence). Losses at the gene ends were 3 bases for V and 6 bases for J; bases not matched to a gene: 5. CDR3 length equals 15 residues. The CDR3 here is CASSSGQGVLNEQFF. DNA of the CDR3: TGTGCCAGCAGCTCGGGACAGGGGGTGCTCAATGAGCAGTTCTTC.

The chain uses TRBV5-4 and TRBJ2-5; 10 nucleotides match TRBD2. Trimming removed 4 bases from V and 4 bases from J; junction bases left unmatched: 7. The V gene's germline CDR1 is SGHNT and CDR2 YYREEE (reference sequence). CDR3 length: 15 amino acids. The CDR3 here is CASSVLAGGTETQYF. In DNA form, the CDR3 reads TGTGCCAGCAGCGTATTAGCGGGAGGAACAGAGACCCAGTACTTC.

V and J are TRBV6-6 and TRBJ1-1; no clear D. Germline CDR1 and CDR2: MNHNY and SVGAGI (reference sequence). V was pared by 6 bases and J by 0 bases, with 11 bases between. The CDR3 runs 14 residues. DNA for the CDR3: TGTGCCAGCAGGCAGGAGGGCATGAACACTGAAGCTTTCTTT. This gives the protein CASRQEGMNTEAFF.

This clone was counted between two and nine times. CDR3 loop: CASSRTGGGYTF. The CDR3 nucleotides read TGTGCCAGCAGTAGGACAGGGGGTGGCTACACCTTC. This chain joins TRBV27 and TRBJ1-2; 10 bases map to TRBD1. CDR1 is MNHEY and CDR2 is SMNVEV in the germline V gene (reference sequence). With 5 bases clipped from V and 7 bases from J, the junction kept 1 base outside the gene matches. The CDR3 totals 12 residues.

The V call is TRBV6-6, the J call TRBJ2-5; perhaps TRBD1 as D (5 bases). Germline CDR1 and CDR2: MNHNY and SVGAGI (reference sequence). The CDR3 spans 12 residues. Between the trimmed V and J ends, which lost 6 bases and 0 bases, there was a span of 5 bases. CDR3 loop: CASRDNQETQYF. The CDR3, as DNA: TGTGCCAGCAGGGACAACCAAGAGACCCAGTACTTC.

This clone was recorded a few times. V usage is TRBV6-6 and J usage is TRBJ2-7; 9 bases are a match to TRBD1. After removal of 7 bases from V and 3 bases from J, the junction contained 7 bases not matched to a gene. This CDR3 has 14 amino acids. Looked up from germline, CDR1 is MNHNY and CDR2 is SVGAGI (reference sequence). The CDR3 region is CASTKGQGIYEQYF. The CDR3 nucleotides are TGTGCCAGCACTAAGGGACAGGGAATCTACGAGCAGTACTTC.

The chain uses TRBV5-4 and TRBJ2-1; weak D call: TRBD2 (5 bases). The ends were cut back, 4 bases at V and 6 bases at J, with 14 bases in the middle. Germline lookup yields CDR1 SGHNT and CDR2 YYREEE (reference sequence). The CDR3 runs to 14 residues. The CDR3: CASSRTPDGNEQFF. The CDR3, as DNA: TGTGCCAGCAGCCGGACTCCCGACGGCAATGAGCAGTTCTTC.

This sequence joins TRBV2 and TRBJ2-1; 8 positions agree with TRBD2. Trimming removed 7 bases from V and 3 bases from J; junction bases left unmatched: 14. Germline CDR1 SNHLY, CDR2 FYNNEI. The CDR3 loop spans 17 amino acids. In DNA, the CDR3 is TGTGCCAGCAAAGGGGCGGAACGAGCGGGGGTCTACAATGAGCAGTTCTTC. Protein: CASKGAERAGVYNEQFF.

In this sample, this clone turned up once. Other DNA sequences from this sample encode an identical CDR3 as well. The chain combines TRBV14 with TRBJ2-7; no firm D call. Germline assignment: CDR1 SGHDN and CDR2 FVKESK. This CDR3 spans 12 amino acids. Trimming shortened V by 4 bases and J by 0 bases, and 4 bases separated the two germline ends. CDR3 protein: CASSPYSYEQYF. The DNA of the CDR3 is TGTGCCAGCAGCCCCTACTCCTACGAGCAGTACTTC.

This chain uses TRBV29-1 with TRBJ2-7; D gene unclear. Germline V lookup: CDR1 SQVTM, CDR2 ANQGSEA. This CDR3 has 13 amino acids. Trimming took 0 bases from V and 4 from J, leaving 10 bases between them. The DNA for the CDR3 is TGCAGCGTTGAAGATCCCCAACAATACGAGCAGTACTTC. It specifies CSVEDPQQYEQYF.

V is TRBV20-1 and J is TRBJ2-7; D may be TRBD2 (5 bases). V lost 5 bases to trimming and J lost 1 base, with 6 bases between them. Per the germline V gene, CDR1 is DFQATT and CDR2 is SNEGSKA (reference sequence). The CDR3 sequence is 11 residues long. CDR3 sequence: CSAGRSYEQYF. The CDR3 DNA follows: TGCAGTGCTGGGAGATCCTACGAGCAGTACTTC.

This clone was recorded only once. The V gene is TRBV7-6, the J gene TRBJ2-5; a possible D gene is TRBD2 (5 bases). This CDR3 is built from 13 residues. Germline-derived CDR1 and CDR2 are SGHVS and FNYEAQ. Trimming took off 4 bases at V and 5 bases at J, with 11 bases between the two ends. This chain's CDR3 is CASSSSSRETQYF. CDR3 coding DNA: TGTGCCAGCAGCTCGTCTAGCCGGGAGACCCAGTACTTC.

J is TRBJ1-2 and V is TRBV6-4, with D perhaps matching TRBD1 (6 bases). CDR1 and CDR2 from the germline V gene are MRHNA and SNTAGT. The CDR3 totals 14 residues. V was cut by 0 bases and J by 7 bases, with 12 bases left in between. This chain's CDR3 is CASSDSPGVGGYTF. The CDR3 DNA follows: TGTGCCAGCAGTGACTCTCCAGGGGTTGGTGGCTACACCTTC.